The 10 T cell receptor beta chains given below trace back to one sample, sequenced in a study of blood T cell repertoires in COVID-19. Here immunoSEQ multiplex PCR was the method, and the copy in TCRdb shows in-frame clones only, minus some. The profile covers about 220,000 clones, with approximately 92% appearing a single time and 3% to 3.5% taken by the ten largest. The sample comprised PBMCs or T cells enriched from blood (not recorded which). All receptors come from a woman in her late teens or twenties in a cohort exposed to, infected with or recovered from COVID-19 (not recorded which).

The rearrangement joins TRBV24-1 to TRBJ2-3, with 7 bases aligning to TRBD2. The CDR3 is 15 amino acids. The trim removed 9 bases at V and 1 base at J, leaving 9 bases unmatched. Germline V gene lookup returns CDR1 KGHDR and CDR2 SFDVKD. This CDR3 is CATGSVAGGTDTQYF. CDR3 in DNA: TGTGCCACCGGGTCGGTGGCGGGAGGCACAGATACGCAGTATTTT.

The chain has TRBV3-1 (or the pseudogene TRBV3-2) and TRBJ2-1; possible D gene TRBD2, 7 bases. Between the trimmed V and J ends, which lost 0 bases and 4 bases, there was a span of 10 bases. The CDR3 extends over 15 amino acids. CDR1 and CDR2 from the germline V gene are LGHDT and YNNKEL (reference sequence). The DNA of the CDR3 is TGTGCCAGCAGCCAAGAGAGGGGGGGATACAATGAGCAGTTCTTC. Its translation: CASSQERGGYNEQFF.

The chain has TRBV5-1 and TRBJ2-3; maybe TRBD2 (5 bases). This CDR3 has 15 residues. Deletions cut 0 bases from V and 2 bases from J, with 10 bases between. CDR1 is SGHRS and CDR2 is YFSETQ in the germline V gene. This CDR3 reads CASSLGSVNTDTQYF. CDR3 sequence (DNA): TGCGCCAGCAGCTTGGGTAGCGTAAACACAGATACGCAGTATTTT.

The J gene is TRBJ1-1, the V gene TRBV7-9, with D hard to call. Germline CDR1 is SEHNR and CDR2 is FQNEAQ (reference sequence). The CDR3 loop spans 15 amino acids. V was clipped by 3 bases and J by 6 bases, with 17 bases between them. The CDR3 sequence is CASSFRAGSRAEAFF. The CDR3 nucleotides are TGTGCCAGCAGCTTTCGGGCGGGCAGTCGGGCTGAAGCTTTCTTT.

J is TRBJ1-2 and V is TRBV4-1; the match to TRBD1 covers 11 bases. The CDR3 extends over 15 amino acids. Trimming at V came to 1 base and at J to 8 bases, leaving 6 bases not matched to a gene. CDR1 is MGHRA and CDR2 is YSYEKL in the germline V gene. CDR3 residues: CASSQGGTGGQGYTF. In nucleotides, the CDR3 is TGCGCCAGCAGCCAAGGGGGGACAGGGGGACAGGGCTACACCTTC.

The V gene is TRBV30, the J gene TRBJ2-3; a weak D match, TRBD2 (7 bases). V was trimmed by 3 bases and J by 4 bases, leaving 20 bases between them. The CDR3 is made up of 16 amino acids. Germline CDR1 reads GTSNPN; CDR2 reads SVGIG (reference sequence). CDR3: CAWSRKGGGSPDTQYF. The CDR3 bases are TGTGCCTGGAGCCGGAAGGGGGGCGGGAGCCCAGATACGCAGTATTTT.

The DNA for the CDR3 is TGTGCCAGCAGTTCCCCGGGGACAGATACGCAGTATTTT. Its protein product is CASSSPGTDTQYF. The chain employs TRBV6-5 and TRBJ2-3, with D maybe TRBD2 (5 bases). The V end was cut by 4 bases, the J end by 3 bases, with 8 bases between. The germline CDR1 and CDR2 sequences are MNHEY and SVGAGI. The CDR3 extends over 13 amino acids.

The V and J genes are TRBV11-3 and TRBJ1-4; 9 bases fit TRBD1. Germline V CDR1 and CDR2: SGHNT, YENEEA. The CDR3 totals 17 residues. J lost 4 bases, V lost 4 bases, and 10 bases had no gene match. Here the CDR3 DNA reads TGTGCCAGCAGCTCCACAGGGGGCTCGAGCCTTAATGAAAAACTGTTTTTT. Amino acid sequence: CASSSTGGSSLNEKLFF.

The genes are TRBV6-5 and TRBJ1-5, with a tentative D call TRBD1 (6 bases). The V gene lost 6 bases and the J gene lost 5 bases, with 11 bases spanning the gap. The germline V gene has CDR1 MNHEY and CDR2 SVGAGI. This CDR3 has 13 residues. CDR3 bases: TGTGCCAGCAGCGGGACATTATATCAGCCCCAGCATTTT. Protein: CASSGTLYQPQHF.

This clone was detected only once. The CDR3: CASSITGTGGGETQYF. In DNA form, the CDR3 reads TGCGCCAGCAGCATAACCGGGACAGGGGGTGGAGAGACCCAGTACTTC. The chain joins TRBV5-1 to TRBJ2-5, with TRBD1 matching 11 bases. CDR1 and CDR2 (germline): SGHRS, YFSETQ. V trimming: 4 bases; J trimming: 4 bases; junction bases outside the gene matches: 9. The CDR3 sequence is 16 residues long.